This T cell receptor beta chain was documented in a study of blood T cell repertoires in COVID-19. Using immunoSEQ multiplex PCR, the repertoire was profiled, and TCRdb retains in-frame clones only, with some absent. This sample has 200,000 to 250,000 clones, with about 86% found just once. CDR3 size: 14 residues. V was cut by 5 bases and J by 2 bases, with 12 bases left in between. Germline V gives CDR1 PRHDT, CDR2 FYEKMQ (reference sequence). The TCR was taken from a woman in her sixties with acute or convalescent COVID-19. Input material: peripheral blood. V usage is TRBV13 and J usage is TRBJ1-2, with D unresolved. The CDR3 is CASSQEAANYGYTF. CDR3 nucleotides: TGTGCCAGCAGCCAAGAGGCAGCAAACTATGGCTACACCTTC. The whole variable domain, remainder taken from reference TRBV13 and TRBJ1-2, is AAGVIQSPRHLIKEKRETATLKCYPIPRHDTVYWYQQGPGQDPQFLISFYEKMQSDKGSIPDRFSAQQFSDYHSELNMSSLELGDSALYFCASSQEAANYGYTFGSGTRLTVV.